These 8 T cell receptor beta chains were sequenced from one sample in a study of blood T cell repertoires in COVID-19. The method was immunoSEQ multiplex PCR; TCRdb's version includes in-frame clones alone and lacks a portion of them. The sample holds tens of thousands of clones; roughly 90% are singletons and the top ten take over 5%. The specimen was peripheral blood. The receptors were sampled from a man aged 60 to 75 with COVID-19, enrolled during active disease.

This clone was counted once. The chain joins TRBV27 to TRBJ1-6; the D gene is possibly TRBD1 (5 bases). CDR3 length: 14 residues. The germline V gene has CDR1 MNHEY and CDR2 SMNVEV (reference sequence). The germline V and J ends were trimmed by 5 bases and 9 bases, with 14 bases remaining between them. The CDR3 nucleotides read TGTGCCAGCAGTGGGGCAGGGTCGAGTTCACCCCTCCACTTT. This sequence encodes CASSGAGSSSPLHF.

The chain recombines TRBV2 with TRBJ2-7; 9 nucleotides match TRBD2. The CDR3 loop spans 15 amino acids. V trimming: 1 base; J trimming: 4 bases; junction bases outside the gene matches: 5. Germline lookup yields CDR1 SNHLY and CDR2 FYNNEI. CDR3 region: CASSEGLAEGYEQYF. DNA of the CDR3: TGTGCCAGCAGTGAAGGACTAGCGGAGGGATACGAGCAGTACTTC. The variable domain in full, with the rest retrieved from reference TRBV2 and TRBJ2-7, is EPEVTQTPSHQVTQMGQEVILRCVPISNHLYFYWYRQILGQKVEFLVSFYNNEISEKSEIFDDQFSVERPDGSNFTLKIRSTKLEDSAMYFCASSEGLAEGYEQYFGPGTRLTVT.

This chain joins TRBV7-9 and TRBJ2-3; D is unresolved. The germline V gene has CDR1 SEHNR and CDR2 FQNEAQ (reference sequence). This CDR3 is 9 amino acids long. Trimming stripped 10 bases from V and 5 bases from J, with 4 bases between. The CDR3 DNA reads TGTGCCACCGGAGATACGCAGTATTTT. Translating it yields CATGDTQYF.

The chain joins TRBV19 to TRBJ2-1, with 11 bases aligning to TRBD2. Germline V gene sequence: CDR1 LNHDA, CDR2 SQIVND (reference sequence). V was clipped by 8 bases and J by 7 bases; unmatched bases: 4. The CDR3 contains 13 residues. The CDR3 region is CASGLAGINEQFF. The CDR3 DNA follows: TGTGCCAGTGGACTAGCGGGTATTAATGAGCAGTTCTTC.

The chain has TRBV9 and TRBJ2-1; D possibly corresponds to TRBD2 (6 bases). This CDR3 comprises 15 residues. Trimming stripped 0 bases from V and 6 bases from J, with 13 bases between. CDR1 is SGDLS, CDR2 YYNGEE, per germline. The CDR3 DNA follows: TGTGCCAGCAGCGTAGACTCTAGCGCGATCAATGAGCAGTTCTTC. This translates into CASSVDSSAINEQFF.

The chain links TRBV7-2 to TRBJ1-2, with 9 bases aligning to TRBD1. V lost 3 bases to trimming and J lost 3 bases; unmatched junction nucleotides: 2. From germline, CDR1 is SGHTA and CDR2 FQGNSA. The CDR3 extends over 14 amino acids. CDR3 sequence reads: CASSLGTGYYGYTF. The DNA for the CDR3 is TGTGCCAGCAGCTTGGGGACAGGGTACTATGGCTACACCTTC.

The chain carries TRBV19 and TRBJ2-1; 12 nucleotides align to TRBD2. With V trimmed by 2 bases and J by 6 bases, 11 bases remained unmatched. The germline gives CDR1 LNHDA, CDR2 SQIVND (reference sequence). The CDR3 covers 18 residues. DNA of the CDR3: TGTGCCAGTAGTATAACCGGCCCTAGCGGGAGGGCCCCCAATGAGCAGTTCTTC. It yields the protein CASSITGPSGRAPNEQFF.

The V and J genes are TRBV28 and TRBJ1-1; 7 bases are a match to TRBD1. CDR3 length: 13 amino acids. Germline CDR1 MDHEN, CDR2 SYDVKM. Trimming cost V 5 bases and J 7 bases; bases outside gene matches: 7. The CDR3 region is CASSPGGEGEAFF. The DNA of the CDR3 is TGTGCCAGCAGTCCAGGGGGAGAAGGTGAAGCTTTCTTT.